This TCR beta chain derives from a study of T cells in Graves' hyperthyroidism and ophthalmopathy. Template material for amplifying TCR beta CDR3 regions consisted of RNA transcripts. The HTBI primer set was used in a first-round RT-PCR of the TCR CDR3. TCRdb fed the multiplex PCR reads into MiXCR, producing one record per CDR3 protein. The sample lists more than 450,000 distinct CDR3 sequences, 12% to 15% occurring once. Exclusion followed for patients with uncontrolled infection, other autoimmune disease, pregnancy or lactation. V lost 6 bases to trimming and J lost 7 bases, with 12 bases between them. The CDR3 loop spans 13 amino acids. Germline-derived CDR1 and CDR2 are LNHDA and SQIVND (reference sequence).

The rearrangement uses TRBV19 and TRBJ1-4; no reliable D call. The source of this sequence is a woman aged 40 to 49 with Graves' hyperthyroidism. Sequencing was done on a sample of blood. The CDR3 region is CASRPSRGEKLFF. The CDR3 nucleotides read TGTGCCAGTAGGCCCTCCCGAGGTGAAAAACTGTTTTTT.